The 13 T cell receptor beta chains below come from one sample, sequenced in a study of blood T cells in healthy people across ages. Through a sample-barcoded 5' primer and a J-beta primer mix, a second PCR was run for about 6 to 11 cycles. TCRdb re-analysed the 5' RACE reads in MiXCR, keeping a single row per CDR3 protein. The top ten clones hold over 6.5% of a sample with about 1.4 million distinct CDR3 sequences, approximately 59% of them seen once. Sequencing used blood. These receptor sequences come from a man aged 18 to 35 in good health.

J is TRBJ2-3 and V is TRBV6-5, with 16 positions matching TRBD2. V lost 5 bases to trimming and J lost 0 bases; unmatched junction nucleotides: 11. This CDR3 contains 20 residues. CDR1 MNHEY and CDR2 SVGAGI come from the germline V gene. The CDR3 coding sequence is TGTGCCAGCAGTCCCTCGGGACTAGCGGGAGGGGTCTCTAGCACAGATACGCAGTATTTT. This sequence encodes CASSPSGLAGGVSSTDTQYF.

The chain recombines TRBV18 with TRBJ1-5, with TRBD1 matching 9 bases. Trimming removed 4 bases from V and 5 bases from J; junction bases left unmatched: 9. CDR1 KGHSH and CDR2 LQKENI come from the germline V gene. The CDR3 has 16 amino acids. CDR3 DNA: TGTGCCAGCTCACTTACCGGGACAGGGATACATCAGCCCCAGCATTTT. Translated, it gives CASSLTGTGIHQPQHF. The full variable domain, completed using reference TRBV18 and TRBJ1-5, is NAGVMQNPRHLVRRRGQEARLRCSPMKGHSHVYWYRQLPEEGLKFMVYLQKENIIDESGMPKERFSAEFPKEGPSILRIQQVVRGDSAAYFCASSLTGTGIHQPQHFGDGTRLSIL.

On this clonotype: The germline gene is not matched at one end of the junction; a read error may be the cause. V usage is TRBV25-1 and J usage is TRBJ2-5, with D perhaps given as TRBD1 or TRBD2 (5 bases each). This CDR3 is 16 amino acids long. Germline V gene data show CDR1 as MGHDK and CDR2 as SYGVNS. The DNA for the CDR3 is TGCGCCAGCAACGATACTAACGGGGCGTACCAAGAGACCCAGTACTTC. It specifies CASNDTNGAYQETQYF.

The V gene is TRBV11-2, the J gene TRBJ1-4, with D perhaps matching TRBD1 (6 bases). V was clipped by 4 bases and J by 3 bases, with 12 bases between them. CDR1 is SGHAT and CDR2 is FQNNGV in the germline V gene. The CDR3 covers 15 residues. CDR3 sequence: CASSSYRESNEKLFF. In DNA form, the CDR3 reads TGTGCCAGCAGCTCGTACAGGGAATCTAATGAAAAACTGTTTTTT. Looking up the rest from reference TRBV11-2 and TRBJ1-4 gives the full variable domain: EAGVAQSPRYKIIEKRQSVAFWCNPISGHATLYWYQQILGQGPKLLIQFQNNGVVDDSQLPKDRFSAERLKGVDSTLKIQPAKLEDSAVYLCASSSYRESNEKLFFGSGTQLSVL.

The J gene is TRBJ2-1, the V gene TRBV6-2 or TRBV6-3; TRBD2 agrees at 10 bases. Germline CDR1 and CDR2: MNHEY and SVGEGT. V was pared by 0 bases and J by 3 bases, with 8 bases of the junction left unmatched. CDR3 length: 18 residues. The CDR3 sequence is CASSYSNGPSGGYNEQFF. In DNA form, the CDR3 reads TGTGCCAGCAGTTACTCGAACGGACCTAGCGGGGGCTACAATGAGCAGTTCTTC.

V gene TRBV20-1 combines with J gene TRBJ2-5; TRBD2 aligns across 8 bases. The J call may not be correct, given that the DNA end is closer to TRBJ2-1. Germline CDR1 reads DFQATT; CDR2 reads SNEGSKA (reference sequence). The CDR3 spans 15 residues. As DNA, the CDR3 is TGCAGTGCTAGAGGGAGACTAGCGATCCAAGAGACCCAGTTCTTC. Protein sequence: CSARGRLAIQETQFF.

V is TRBV6-1 and J is TRBJ2-5; TRBD2 matches 14 bases. The CDR3 spans 16 residues. Germline-derived CDR1 and CDR2 are MNHNS and SASEGT. Losses at the gene ends were 8 bases for V and 5 bases for J; bases not matched to a gene: 10. CDR3 sequence (DNA): TGTGCCAGCGGGACTAGCGGGAGTGGGCCCCAGGAGACCCAGTACTTC. Its translation is CASGTSGSGPQETQYF.

The J gene is TRBJ2-7, the V gene TRBV10-3; 12 bases are shared with TRBD2. The CDR3 covers 16 residues. Germline V lookup: CDR1 ENHRY, CDR2 SYGVKD. After removal of 0 bases from V and 3 bases from J, the junction contained 3 bases not matched to a gene. The CDR3 sequence is CAISESTSGSDYEQYF. DNA of the CDR3: TGTGCCATCAGTGAGTCGACTAGCGGGAGTGACTACGAGCAGTACTTC.

This chain links TRBV10-3 with TRBJ2-5; D unclear. Germline CDR1 ENHRY, CDR2 SYGVKD. V was cut by 5 bases and J by 1 base, with 8 bases left in between. The CDR3 totals 13 residues. CDR3 sequence: CAISMQAQETQYF. The CDR3 DNA reads TGTGCCATCAGTATGCAGGCCCAAGAGACCCAGTACTTC.

V gene TRBV18 combines with J gene TRBJ2-1, with a weak D call TRBD2 (5 bases). The germline CDR1 and CDR2 sequences are KGHSH and LQKENI. Deletions cut 0 bases from V and 8 bases from J, with 26 bases between. The CDR3 has 19 amino acids. The CDR3 region has the DNA TGTGCCAGCTCACCACCGGGTCTAGCCTCACCCCAAAATCAGGATGAGCAGTTCTTC. Its translation is CASSPPGLASPQNQDEQFF.

This clonotype was picked up a small number of times. The chain recombines TRBV7-9 with TRBJ1-2; D is unresolved. The germline CDR1 and CDR2 sequences are SEHNR and FQNEAQ (reference sequence). Trimming stripped 1 base from V and 0 bases from J, with 9 bases between. This CDR3 has 15 residues. For the CDR3, the DNA is TGTGCCAGCAGCTTAGATTATGGGGCTAACTATGGCTACACCTTC. Encoded protein: CASSLDYGANYGYTF.

This clonotype was seen just once. The rearrangement links TRBV10-3 to TRBJ2-1; TRBD1 might be the D (6 bases). CDR1 is ENHRY, CDR2 SYGVKD, per germline. Trimming cost V 6 bases and J 10 bases, with 10 bases left between them. The CDR3 covers 11 residues. The CDR3 loop reads CAISQGTEQFF. The CDR3 nucleotides read TGTGCCATCAGCCAAGGGACAGAGCAGTTCTTC.

In this sample, this clonotype turned up a few times. This chain joins TRBV11-2 and TRBJ1-5, with TRBD1 as a possible D gene (6 bases). This CDR3 spans 15 amino acids. The germline V gene has CDR1 SGHAT and CDR2 FQNNGV. The V gene lost 2 bases and the J gene lost 5 bases, with 13 bases spanning the gap. DNA for the CDR3: TGTGCCAGCAGCTTAAATGTGGACAGCTATCAGCCCCAGCATTTT. Translating gives CASSLNVDSYQPQHF.